These 16 T cell receptor beta chains originate from one sample sequenced in a study of cytomegalovirus exposure and HLA in healthy donors. 13 Jbeta primers and 60 Vbeta primers were used for the PCR. Method: immunoSEQ multiplex PCR; TCRdb's copy keeps in-frame clones and lacks some. The table includes approximately 220,000 clones, about four fifths detected once. Sequencing was performed on PBMCs. The receptors originated from a man aged 25 to 45 in good health and CMV-seronegative.

The gene calls are TRBV6-1 and TRBJ2-7, with TRBD1 as a possible D gene (6 bases). Deletions cut 6 bases from V and 0 bases from J, with 18 bases between. Looked up from germline, CDR1 is MNHNS and CDR2 is SASEGT. The CDR3 contains 16 residues. The CDR3 here is CASSERGNIPSYEQYF. The DNA for the CDR3 is TGTGCCAGCAGCGAAAGGGGGAATATCCCCTCCTACGAGCAGTACTTC.

On this clone: One junction end does not reproduce the germline sequence, and a read error may be involved. This sequence joins TRBV29-1 and TRBJ2-6; D is possibly TRBD1 (5 bases). The CDR3 runs to 17 residues. The germline V gene encodes CDR1 SQVTM and CDR2 ANQGSEA. DNA for the CDR3: TGCAGCGTTGTGTTTTGGCAGGAAGTCTCTGGGGCCAGCGTCCTGACTTTC. It encodes CSVVFWQEVSGASVLTF. Full variable domain (rest looked up from reference TRBV29-1 and TRBJ2-6): SAVISQKPSRDICQRGTSLTIQCQVDSQVTMMFWYRQQPGQSLTLIATANQGSEATYESGFVIDKFPISRPNLTFSTLTVSNMSPEDSSIYLCSVVFWQEVSGASVLTFGAGSRLTVL.

Only one count was recorded for this clone. The chain recombines TRBV10-2 with TRBJ1-1; 9 bases fit TRBD1. V lost 6 bases and J lost 4; bases outside the gene matches: 6. CDR3 length equals 14 residues. Germline CDR1 reads WSHSY; CDR2 reads SAAADI. In DNA, the CDR3 is TGCGCCAGCAGGCCGACAGGGGGACGCACTGAAGCTTTCTTT. Translating it yields CASRPTGGRTEAFF.

The chain recombines TRBV19 with TRBJ1-1; no reliable D call. The CDR3 spans 12 residues. CDR1 LNHDA and CDR2 SQIVND come from the germline V gene (reference sequence). V was pared by 6 bases and J by 6 bases, with 11 bases between. This CDR3 is CASRSHWSEAFF. As DNA, the CDR3 is TGTGCCAGTAGATCCCACTGGTCTGAAGCTTTCTTT.

The V gene is TRBV2, the J gene TRBJ1-1, with D perhaps TRBD1 (6 bases). Germline V gene sequence: CDR1 SNHLY, CDR2 FYNNEI. V lost 6 bases and J 1 base, leaving 15 bases between the germline ends. This CDR3 contains 15 residues. The CDR3 loop is CASREFRGANTEAFF. In nucleotides, the CDR3 is TGTGCCAGCAGGGAGTTCCGGGGGGCGAACACTGAAGCTTTCTTT.

V and J are TRBV4-3 and TRBJ2-3, with 8 positions matching TRBD2. CDR1 and CDR2 from the germline V gene are LGHNA and YSLEER. CDR3 length: 19 amino acids. Trimming cost V 0 bases and J 3 bases; bases outside gene matches: 14. CDR3 nucleotides: TGCGCCAGCAGCCAAGAGGGAGAGCGGGGGCTTCGAACTACAGATACGCAGTATTTT. Amino acid sequence: CASSQEGERGLRTTDTQYF.

Notes on this clone: Compared with germline, one end of the junction differs, possibly owing to a read error. The chain carries TRBV18 and TRBJ2-6, with TRBD2 as a possible D gene (6 bases). The CDR3 runs to 15 residues. The germline gives CDR1 KGHSH, CDR2 LQKENI. The CDR3 coding sequence is TGTGCCAGCTCCTCGGCGGGGACTGGGGCCAGCGTCCTGACTTTC. This translates into CASSSAGTGASVLTF.

V is TRBV18 and J is TRBJ1-2; 9 bases align to TRBD1. V lost 4 bases, J lost 3 bases, and 0 bases stayed unmatched. Germline V lookup: CDR1 KGHSH, CDR2 LQKENI. The CDR3 is 13 amino acids. The CDR3 reads CASSRQGDYGYTF. The DNA for the CDR3 is TGTGCCAGCTCACGACAGGGGGACTATGGCTACACCTTC.

The rearrangement joins TRBV27 to TRBJ2-7; the D gene is possibly TRBD2 (7 bases). Germline CDR1 and CDR2: MNHEY and SMNVEV (reference sequence). The germline V and J ends were trimmed by 6 bases and 4 bases, with 16 bases remaining between them. This CDR3 has 14 residues. The CDR3 protein is CASSSTGGPYEQYF. In DNA, the CDR3 is TGTGCCAGCAGCTCTACCGGGGGGCCTTACGAGCAGTACTTC.

This chain uses TRBV7-9 with TRBJ2-3, with 9 nucleotides matching TRBD2. J lost 2 bases, V lost 0 bases, and 3 bases had no gene match. The CDR3 consists of 16 residues. From germline, CDR1 is SEHNR and CDR2 FQNEAQ (reference sequence). The CDR3 DNA reads TGTGCCAGCAGCTTAGCTGCGGGGGGGAACACAGATACGCAGTATTTT. Its translation: CASSLAAGGNTDTQYF.

This clone was seen more than once but under ten times. The chain carries TRBV4-1 and TRBJ2-6; 9 nucleotides agree with TRBD1. The CDR3 extends over 16 amino acids. CDR1 MGHRA and CDR2 YSYEKL come from the germline V gene. Trimming at V came to 1 base and at J to 2 bases, leaving 0 bases not matched to a gene. CDR3 nucleotides: TGCGCCAGCAGCCAAGGGACAGGGGCTGGGGCCAACGTCCTGACTTTC. As protein: CASSQGTGAGANVLTF.

The chain uses TRBV7-9 and TRBJ2-7; the D gene is possibly TRBD2 (6 bases). This CDR3 is 14 amino acids long. CDR1 is SEHNR and CDR2 is FQNEAQ in the germline V gene (reference sequence). Trimming took 6 bases from V and 3 from J, leaving 15 bases between them. DNA of the CDR3: TGTGCCAGCAGTCGCGGGGCAGGGCTCTACGAGCAGTACTTC. Translating gives CASSRGAGLYEQYF.

V and J are TRBV5-1 and TRBJ1-1; D gene unclear. V was clipped by 1 base and J by 4 bases, with 5 bases between them. Per germline, CDR1 SGHRS and CDR2 YFSETQ. This CDR3 region has 12 residues. This CDR3 reads CASSLTGTEAFF. In DNA form, the CDR3 reads TGCGCCAGCAGCTTGACGGGCACTGAAGCTTTCTTT.

This clone was counted only a few times. This rearrangement joins TRBV9 to TRBJ2-7; D remains ambiguous. Trimming shortened V by 0 bases and J by 7 bases, and 11 bases separated the two germline ends. Germline CDR1 reads SGDLS; CDR2 reads YYNGEE. The CDR3 is 13 residues long. The CDR3 loop reads CASSVVVGGEQYF. CDR3 DNA sequence: TGTGCCAGCAGCGTAGTGGTCGGCGGAGAGCAGTACTTC.

The genes are TRBV9 and TRBJ1-1, with a weak D call TRBD1 (6 bases). This CDR3 has 14 amino acids. Trimming pared 2 bases from V and 4 bases from J, leaving 12 bases between. Germline V gives CDR1 SGDLS, CDR2 YYNGEE. The CDR3 DNA reads as TGTGCCAGCAGCGTCAGCCCCAGGGGCACTGAAGCTTTCTTT. It codes for CASSVSPRGTEAFF.

The chain has TRBV4-2 and TRBJ1-1; D remains unclear. Deletions cut 0 bases from V and 9 bases from J, with 11 bases between. Germline V gene sequence: CDR1 LGHNA, CDR2 YNFKEQ. The CDR3 totals 13 residues. The CDR3 spells CASSQETDAQAFF. DNA for the CDR3: TGTGCCAGCAGCCAAGAAACAGACGCACAAGCTTTCTTT.